The 19 T cell receptor beta chains listed next were all sequenced from one sample in a study of control samples from healthy donors and cancer patients. Sequencing was performed with immunoSEQ multiplex PCR; in TCRdb, only in-frame clones are kept and a portion is missing. The data show about 160,000 clones, roughly 93% seen once. Sequenced input: blood. These receptors were collected from a woman aged 55-75 years in good health.

The CDR3 is CASSYQGSGDWLQETQYF. The CDR3 DNA reads TGTGCCAGCAGTTACCAGGGATCGGGGGATTGGCTACAAGAGACCCAGTACTTC. The chain uses TRBV6-2 or TRBV6-3 and TRBJ2-5; the D gene is possibly TRBD2 (6 bases). CDR1 is MNHEY and CDR2 is SVGEGT in the germline V gene. V gave up 2 bases and J gave up 2 bases, with 21 bases separating them. This CDR3 has 18 amino acids.

The V call is TRBV14, the J call TRBJ2-7; D possibly corresponds to TRBD1 (6 bases). In germline, CDR1 is SGHDN, CDR2 FVKESK. Trimming pared 0 bases from V and 9 bases from J, leaving 12 bases between. The CDR3 consists of 13 residues. The CDR3 DNA reads as TGTGCCAGCAGCCAAGAAGGAAAGACAGGGCAGTACTTC. This sequence encodes CASSQEGKTGQYF.

The gene calls are TRBV10-1 and TRBJ2-2; D unclear. CDR1 and CDR2 (germline): WNHNN, SYGVQD (reference sequence). This CDR3 is 11 amino acids long. Trimming left V 2 bases short and J 6 bases short, with 1 base between. The CDR3 loop is CASSEAGELFF. The CDR3 nucleotides are TGCGCCAGCAGTGAGGCCGGGGAGCTGTTTTTT.

V usage is TRBV6-1 and J usage is TRBJ2-7, with TRBD2 identical over 7 bases. Germline CDR1 MNHNS, CDR2 SASEGT. The CDR3 spans 18 residues. Unmatched junction bases numbered 16, after V lost 2 bases and J lost 3 bases. As DNA, the CDR3 is TGTGCCAGCAGTGAATGGGGCCCAACTGAGACTAGCATCTACGAGCAGTACTTC. Protein: CASSEWGPTETSIYEQYF.

This rearrangement joins TRBV12-3 or TRBV12-4 to TRBJ1-1; maybe TRBD1 (6 bases). CDR3 size: 12 residues. V was cut by 2 bases and J by 8 bases, with 9 bases left in between. CDR3 DNA: TGTGCCAGCAGTTTATGGGGGGCGGAAGCTTTCTTT. Translated, it gives CASSLWGAEAFF.

The CDR3 is CAIRGTGTEAFF. The CDR3 DNA sequence: TGTGCCATCAGGGGGACAGGGACTGAAGCTTTCTTT. This chain joins TRBV10-3 and TRBJ1-1; the match to TRBD1 covers 9 bases. Trimming removed 6 bases from V and 5 bases from J; junction bases left unmatched: 1. Germline V gene data show CDR1 as ENHRY and CDR2 as SYGVKD. This CDR3 comprises 12 residues.

The chain recombines TRBV28 with TRBJ1-3, with 7 positions matching TRBD1. V shed 5 bases, J shed 9 bases, and the junction held 13 bases outside the gene matches. CDR1 is MDHEN, CDR2 SYDVKM, per germline. This CDR3 contains 15 residues. CDR3 loop: CASSPHQTGIFTIYF. The CDR3 bases are TGTGCCAGCAGTCCTCACCAGACAGGGATATTCACCATATATTTT. The full variable domain, in which reference TRBV28 and TRBJ1-3 provide the parts outside the CDR3, is DVKVTQSSRYLVKRTGEKVFLECVQDMDHENMFWYRQDPGLGLRLIYFSYDVKMKEKGDIPEGYSVSREKKERFSLILESASTNQTSMYLCASSPHQTGIFTIYFGEGSWLTVV.

The chain is built from TRBV18 and TRBJ1-5; 8 positions match TRBD1. This CDR3 comprises 15 residues. V dropped 5 bases and J dropped 0; count of bases not matched to a gene: 3. Per germline, CDR1 KGHSH and CDR2 LQKENI. CDR3: CASSRDRSSNQPQHF. DNA for the CDR3: TGTGCCAGCTCAAGGGACAGGTCTAGCAATCAGCCCCAGCATTTT.

The gene calls are TRBV6-5 and TRBJ1-1, with D possibly matching TRBD1 (5 bases). Trimming removed 6 bases from V and 4 bases from J, with 9 bases in between. Germline V lookup: CDR1 MNHEY, CDR2 SVGAGI. This CDR3 comprises 12 residues. The CDR3 here is CASSSGSTEAFF. DNA for the CDR3: TGTGCCAGCAGCTCAGGGTCCACTGAAGCTTTCTTT.

About this clone: This same CDR3 is encoded by further DNA sequences in the sample. V and J are TRBV18 and TRBJ2-7; D is perhaps TRBD1 (6 bases). With 1 base removed from V and 4 bases from J, the gap between germline ends came to 11 bases. CDR1 and CDR2 from the germline V gene are KGHSH and LQKENI. CDR3 length equals 14 residues. CDR3 coding DNA: TGTGCCAGCTCACCACGGCAGGGGACGTACGAGCAGTACTTC. It specifies CASSPRQGTYEQYF.

This chain connects TRBV4-3 to TRBJ1-1, with D perhaps TRBD1 (6 bases). The CDR3 is made up of 14 amino acids. CDR1 and CDR2 (germline): LGHNA, YSLEER. The germline V and J ends were trimmed by 4 bases and 4 bases, with 13 bases remaining between them. This CDR3 reads CASSPGTRGTEAFF. In DNA, the CDR3 is TGCGCCAGCAGCCCTGGGACCAGGGGCACTGAAGCTTTCTTT.

In DNA form, the CDR3 reads TGCAGCGTCCAGGGTCACTCCTACGAGCAGTACTTC. Protein product: CSVQGHSYEQYF. The chain combines TRBV29-1 with TRBJ2-7, with D tentatively TRBD1 (5 bases). Deletions cut 6 bases from V and 0 bases from J, with 9 bases between. CDR1 and CDR2 from the germline V gene are SQVTM and ANQGSEA. CDR3 length equals 12 residues.

The rearrangement links TRBV7-2 to TRBJ1-2; 7 bases fit TRBD1. J was trimmed by 5 bases and V by 6 bases; bases with no gene match: 15. This CDR3 is 16 amino acids long. From germline, CDR1 is SGHTA and CDR2 FQGNSA. CDR3 coding DNA: TGTGCCAGCAGGTACACATCCGGGACAGAAGAATATGGCTACACCTTC. It specifies CASRYTSGTEEYGYTF.

The chain employs TRBV4-1 and TRBJ1-4, with D possibly being TRBD1 (5 bases). Trimming removed 4 bases from V and 8 bases from J, with 14 bases in between. The CDR3 extends over 14 amino acids. CDR1 is MGHRA and CDR2 is YSYEKL in the germline V gene. The CDR3 nucleotides are TGCGCCAGCAGCCCCGGGGGACTGGGGGAAAAACTGTTTTTT. Amino acids: CASSPGGLGEKLFF.

This chain uses TRBV6-4 with TRBJ2-5, with 16 bases identical to TRBD2. With 3 bases clipped from V and 5 bases from J, the junction kept 9 bases outside the gene matches. Per the germline V gene, CDR1 is MRHNA and CDR2 is SNTAGT. The CDR3 consists of 18 residues. CDR3 amino acids: CASSDLGTSGGAQETQYF. CDR3 nucleotide sequence: TGTGCCAGCAGTGATCTAGGGACTAGCGGGGGGGCACAGGAGACCCAGTACTTC.

The rearrangement uses TRBV9 and TRBJ2-1, with D unclear. Germline V gene data show CDR1 as SGDLS and CDR2 as YYNGEE. This CDR3 is 13 amino acids long. V dropped 4 bases and J dropped 6 bases, with 11 bases sitting between them. The CDR3 reads CASSLSGSNEQFF. The CDR3 nucleotides are TGTGCCAGCAGCCTGTCCGGGTCCAATGAGCAGTTCTTC.

V gene TRBV3-1 (or the pseudogene TRBV3-2) combines with J gene TRBJ1-4; D is unclear. This CDR3 has 14 residues. Trimming left V 1 base short and J 5 bases short, with 8 bases between. Germline V lookup: CDR1 LGHDT, CDR2 YNNKEL (reference sequence). CDR3 loop: CASSQVRANEKLFF. In DNA, the CDR3 is TGTGCCAGCAGCCAAGTGCGGGCCAATGAAAAACTGTTTTTT.

The chain employs TRBV11-2 and TRBJ2-7, with a possible D match to TRBD2 (5 bases). The germline V gene has CDR1 SGHAT and CDR2 FQNNGV. V lost 0 bases and J lost 7, with 13 bases in between. The CDR3 is 14 residues long. This CDR3 is CASSLDHGRGEQYF. CDR3 DNA: TGTGCCAGCAGCTTAGACCACGGTCGGGGAGAGCAGTACTTC.

This chain uses TRBV6-5 with TRBJ2-3; 10 bases are a match to TRBD1. J gave up 8 bases and V 7 bases, and 12 bases lay outside the gene matches. Per germline, CDR1 MNHEY and CDR2 SVGAGI. The CDR3 is 15 residues long. The CDR3 coding sequence is TGTGCCAGCAAAACCTCAGGACAGGGGGTTGGTACGCAGTATTTT. Its protein product is CASKTSGQGVGTQYF.